These 17 T cell receptor beta chains were sequenced from one sample in a study of CD8+ T cells in alopecia areata. Specified treatment: oral pan-JAK inhibitor, 5-10 mg twice daily. As the sequencing template, cDNA was produced by extracting RNA and reverse transcribing it. Data came from immunoSEQ multiplex PCR; TCRdb stores just in-frame clones and leaves some out. The data hold some 130,000 clones, with roughly 52% observed a single time. The material was CD8+ T cells sorted from blood, obtained at week 4, from a patient treated with tofacitinib. The receptor set was obtained from a human donor with alopecia areata.

Details on this clone: This sequence is one base from a far larger clone and is likely a read error. V is TRBV4-1 and J is TRBJ2-5; TRBD1 might be the D (5 bases). Gene TRBJ2-7 matches the end of the DNA better, so the J call may be wrong. Per the germline V gene, CDR1 is MGHRA and CDR2 is YSYEKL. CDR3 length equals 14 residues. The CDR3 reads CASSQDTQGYEQYF. CDR3 DNA sequence: TGCGCCAGCAGCCAAGATACTCAGGGCTACGAGCAGTACTTC.

This chain connects TRBV30 to TRBJ2-7; TRBD1 aligns across 11 bases. Trimming removed 5 bases from V and 2 bases from J; junction bases left unmatched: 2. CDR1 and CDR2 from the germline V gene are GTSNPN and SVGIG (reference sequence). CDR3 length: 13 amino acids. The CDR3 DNA sequence: TGTGCCTGGGCGGGACAGGGGGCCTACGAGCAGTACTTC. This encodes CAWAGQGAYEQYF.

This clone was counted once. The CDR3 DNA reads as TGTGCCAGCAGCTTCGGCGGGGCCTCCTACAATGAGCAGTTCTTC. Translated, it gives CASSFGGASYNEQFF. The chain combines TRBV13 with TRBJ2-1, with D maybe TRBD2 (6 bases). Trimming removed 3 bases at V and 0 bases at J, with 9 bases between. This CDR3 comprises 15 residues. Germline loops: CDR1 PRHDT, CDR2 FYEKMQ (reference sequence).

The rearrangement links TRBV5-6 to TRBJ2-7, with 11 bases matching TRBD2. Unmatched junction bases numbered 2, after V lost 0 bases and J lost 6 bases. The CDR3 runs 14 residues. Germline assignment: CDR1 SGHDT and CDR2 YYEEEE. The CDR3 protein is CASSLGLAGSEQYF. CDR3 nucleotide sequence: TGTGCCAGCAGCTTGGGACTAGCGGGGAGCGAGCAGTACTTC.

This sequence joins TRBV30 and TRBJ2-7; 8 bases line up with TRBD1. Germline V gives CDR1 GTSNPN, CDR2 SVGIG (reference sequence). There are 14 residues in the CDR3. With V trimmed by 5 bases and J by 3 bases, 9 bases remained unmatched. The CDR3 sequence is CAWGPGTGFYEQYF. The CDR3 nucleotides are TGTGCCTGGGGTCCGGGGACAGGATTCTACGAGCAGTACTTC.

This clone appeared a few times. The chain combines TRBV6-5 with TRBJ1-2; tentatively, D is TRBD1 (5 bases). The germline CDR1 and CDR2 sequences are MNHEY and SVGAGI. V lost 6 bases and J 2 bases, leaving 13 bases between the germline ends. The CDR3 is made up of 14 amino acids. The CDR3 DNA reads as TGTGCCAGCAGCCCTTCGGGGGACAACTATGGCTACACCTTC. Translation gives CASSPSGDNYGYTF.

This clone has only a few counts. This chain joins TRBV13 and TRBJ2-7; D may be TRBD1 or TRBD2 (6 bases each). Germline CDR1 and CDR2: PRHDT and FYEKMQ (reference sequence). The CDR3 loop spans 12 amino acids. Trimming removed 1 base at V and 6 bases at J, with 7 bases between. The CDR3 DNA is TGTGCCAGCAGCTTAGAGGGGGGCGAGCAGTACTTC. Translation: CASSLEGGEQYF.

The chain links TRBV29-1 to TRBJ2-1; weak D call: TRBD2 (6 bases). Per the germline V gene, CDR1 is SQVTM and CDR2 is ANQGSEA. Trimming cost V 6 bases and J 16 bases, with 16 bases left between them. The CDR3 extends over 10 amino acids. CDR3 loop: CSVRDSIFFF. In nucleotides, the CDR3 is TGCAGCGTACGGGACTCCATTTTCTTCTTC.

The chain is built from TRBV11-2 and TRBJ2-1; 10 positions agree with TRBD2. The germline V gene encodes CDR1 SGHAT and CDR2 FQNNGV. The CDR3 covers 15 residues. J was trimmed by 7 bases and V by 2 bases; bases with no gene match: 5. The CDR3 loop is CASSLKRGGQNEQFF. CDR3 nucleotide sequence: TGTGCCAGCAGCTTAAAGCGGGGGGGCCAGAATGAGCAGTTCTTC.

V usage is TRBV6-6 and J usage is TRBJ1-1; D uncertain. In germline, CDR1 is MNHNY, CDR2 SVGAGI (reference sequence). V was pared by 2 bases and J by 10 bases, with 11 bases between. The CDR3 has 12 amino acids. The CDR3: CASSYDGRGAFF. The CDR3 DNA follows: TGTGCCAGCAGTTACGATGGCCGGGGAGCTTTCTTT.

This clone was observed a single time. The rearrangement links TRBV9 to TRBJ2-2, with 7 bases matching TRBD2. The CDR3 spans 15 residues. Trimming cost V 4 bases and J 4 bases; bases outside gene matches: 7. CDR1 is SGDLS and CDR2 is YYNGEE in the germline V gene. CDR3 residues: CASSHGGLGTGELFF. In DNA, the CDR3 is TGTGCCAGCAGCCACGGGGGGTTGGGCACCGGGGAGCTGTTTTTT.

This rearrangement joins TRBV5-1 to TRBJ2-4; D is perhaps TRBD1 (6 bases). CDR1 and CDR2 (germline): SGHRS, YFSETQ. The CDR3 is 16 amino acids. V was cut by 0 bases and J by 0 bases, with 10 bases left in between. In DNA, the CDR3 is TGCGCCAGCAGCTTGGAGGGACAACTAGCCAAAAACATTCAGTACTTC. This translates into CASSLEGQLAKNIQYF.

The chain recombines TRBV27 with TRBJ2-3; D gene unclear. V was clipped by 3 bases and J by 0 bases, with 13 bases between them. The CDR3 loop spans 16 amino acids. Per germline, CDR1 MNHEY and CDR2 SMNVEV (reference sequence). In nucleotides, the CDR3 is TGTGCCAGCAGTTTGTCGGCTGGTACTAGCACAGATACGCAGTATTTT. It is translated as CASSLSAGTSTDTQYF.

This rearrangement joins TRBV11-2 to TRBJ2-7; D perhaps matches TRBD1 (6 bases). Deletions cut 5 bases from V and 1 base from J, with 21 bases between. The germline gives CDR1 SGHAT, CDR2 FQNNGV. This CDR3 contains 17 residues. In DNA, the CDR3 is TGTGCCAGCAGCGCCACCGGGTCCAGGGGTCGGTCCTACGAGCAGTACTTC. Protein: CASSATGSRGRSYEQYF.

This clone was observed a few times. The rearrangement joins TRBV10-3 to TRBJ1-1; D remains ambiguous. Deletions cut 3 bases from V and 1 base from J, with 9 bases between. The germline V gene has CDR1 ENHRY and CDR2 SYGVKD. The CDR3 length is 14 residues. The CDR3 is CAISDRAGNTEAFF. The CDR3 nucleotides read TGTGCCATCAGTGACCGGGCAGGGAACACTGAAGCTTTCTTT.

The CDR3 spells CAWSVSGSEQYF. CDR3 nucleotides: TGTGCCTGGAGTGTATCCGGGTCCGAGCAGTACTTC. The chain joins TRBV30 to TRBJ2-7; D is unclear. Trimming removed 0 bases from V and 6 bases from J, with 9 bases in between. From germline, CDR1 is GTSNPN and CDR2 SVGIG (reference sequence). The CDR3 is 12 residues long.

This clone has only a few counts. The gene calls are TRBV27 and TRBJ2-7; TRBD1 agrees at 9 bases. Germline CDR1 is MNHEY and CDR2 is SMNVEV (reference sequence). V lost 4 bases, J lost 2 bases, and 6 bases stayed unmatched. The CDR3 is 15 amino acids. The CDR3 loop is CASSYLGTGTYEQYF. In nucleotides, the CDR3 is TGTGCCAGCAGTTACCTCGGGACAGGGACCTACGAGCAGTACTTC.